This T cell receptor beta chain was recovered during a study of response to subunit inactivated influenza vaccine. General study points: The authors suggested that every seasonal influenza vaccination recruits few new T cells.

Germline V lookup: CDR1 DFQATT, CDR2 SNEGSKA (reference sequence). The CDR3 length is 16 residues. Trimming took 1 base from V and 1 from J, leaving 14 bases between them. With regard to this clonotype: The antigen is undetermined.

MiXCR was run by TCRdb on the RT-PCR reads, yielding one entry per CDR3 protein. The sample lists about 800,000 distinct CDR3 sequences; 21% were seen once. The sequence was collected from a man between 45 and 60 years old who received an inactivated influenza vaccine. The starting material was PBMCs from blood, obtained 5 to 6 days after vaccination. The chain is built from TRBV20-1 and TRBJ2-1, with D possibly TRBD2 on 6 matching bases. The CDR3 sequence: CSARGLSGLSYNEQFF. The CDR3 DNA reads TGCAGTGCTAGAGGTCTCAGCGGGTTGTCCTACAATGAGCAGTTCTTC.